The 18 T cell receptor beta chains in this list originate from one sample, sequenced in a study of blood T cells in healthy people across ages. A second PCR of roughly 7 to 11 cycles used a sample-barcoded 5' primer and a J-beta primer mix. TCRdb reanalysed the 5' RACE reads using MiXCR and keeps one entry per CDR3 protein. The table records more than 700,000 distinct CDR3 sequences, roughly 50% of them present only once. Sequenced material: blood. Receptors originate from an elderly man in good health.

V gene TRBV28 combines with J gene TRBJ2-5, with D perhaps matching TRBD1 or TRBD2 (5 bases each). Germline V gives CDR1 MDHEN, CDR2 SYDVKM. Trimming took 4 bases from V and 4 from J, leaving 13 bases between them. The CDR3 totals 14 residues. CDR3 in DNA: TGTGCCAGCAGTTCGAAGGGGAGATTAGAGACCCAGTACTTC. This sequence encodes CASSSKGRLETQYF.

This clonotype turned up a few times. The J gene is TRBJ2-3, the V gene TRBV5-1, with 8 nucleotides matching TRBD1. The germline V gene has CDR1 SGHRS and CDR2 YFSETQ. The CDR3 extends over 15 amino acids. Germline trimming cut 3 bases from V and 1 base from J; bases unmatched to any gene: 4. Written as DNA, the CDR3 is TGCGCCAGCAGCTCATCGACAGGGGGCACAGATACGCAGTATTTT. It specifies CASSSSTGGTDTQYF.

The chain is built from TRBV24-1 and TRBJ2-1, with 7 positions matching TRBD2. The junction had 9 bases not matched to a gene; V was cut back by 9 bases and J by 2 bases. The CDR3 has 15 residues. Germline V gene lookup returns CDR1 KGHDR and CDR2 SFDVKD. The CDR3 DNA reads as TGTGCCACCGGACCGCGGGAGCTAGCCTACAATGAGCAGTTCTTC. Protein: CATGPRELAYNEQFF.

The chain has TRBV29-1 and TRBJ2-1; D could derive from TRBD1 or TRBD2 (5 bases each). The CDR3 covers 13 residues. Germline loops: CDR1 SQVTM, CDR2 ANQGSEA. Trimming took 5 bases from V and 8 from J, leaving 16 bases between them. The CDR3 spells CSVSGAVGHEQFF. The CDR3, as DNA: TGCAGCGTTTCCGGGGCGGTAGGGCATGAGCAGTTCTTC.

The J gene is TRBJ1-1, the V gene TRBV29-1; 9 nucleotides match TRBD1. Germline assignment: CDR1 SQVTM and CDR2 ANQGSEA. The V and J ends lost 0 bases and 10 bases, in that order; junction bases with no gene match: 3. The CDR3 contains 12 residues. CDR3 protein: CSVEEGTGRAFF. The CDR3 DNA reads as TGCAGCGTTGAAGAGGGGACAGGGCGAGCTTTCTTT.

The CDR3 DNA reads TGTGCCAGCAGCCAAGATGGGGACAGAGATCGACAGCCCCAGCATTTT. This translates into CASSQDGDRDRQPQHF. This sequence joins TRBV3-1 and TRBJ1-5, with 7 bases aligning to TRBD1. The V segment lost 0 bases and the J segment 7 bases; nucleotides outside the gene matches: 9. Germline lookup yields CDR1 LGHDT and CDR2 YNNKEL (reference sequence). There are 16 residues in the CDR3.

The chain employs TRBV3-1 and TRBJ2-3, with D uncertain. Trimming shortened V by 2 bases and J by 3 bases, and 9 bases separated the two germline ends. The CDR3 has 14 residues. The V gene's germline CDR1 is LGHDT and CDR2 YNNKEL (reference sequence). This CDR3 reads CASSQLSWTDTQYF. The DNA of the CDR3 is TGTGCCAGCAGCCAATTATCATGGACAGATACGCAGTATTTT.

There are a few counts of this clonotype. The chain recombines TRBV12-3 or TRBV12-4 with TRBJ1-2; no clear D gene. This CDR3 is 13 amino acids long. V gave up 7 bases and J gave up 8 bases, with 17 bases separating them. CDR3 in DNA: TGTGCCAGCACCATCCTGAAAGGTTCGGGCTACACCTTC. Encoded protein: CASTILKGSGYTF.

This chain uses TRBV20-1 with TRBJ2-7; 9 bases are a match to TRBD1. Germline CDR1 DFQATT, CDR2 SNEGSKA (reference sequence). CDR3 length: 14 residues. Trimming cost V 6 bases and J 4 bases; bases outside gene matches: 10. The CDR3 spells CSAATGTGPYEQYF. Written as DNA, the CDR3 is TGCAGTGCCGCCACCGGGACAGGGCCATACGAGCAGTACTTC.

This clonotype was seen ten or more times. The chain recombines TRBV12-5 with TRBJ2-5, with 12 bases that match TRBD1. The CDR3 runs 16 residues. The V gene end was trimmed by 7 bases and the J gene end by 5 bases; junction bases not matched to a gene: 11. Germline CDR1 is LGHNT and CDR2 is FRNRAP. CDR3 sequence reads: CASDPGTGGFGETQYF. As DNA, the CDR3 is TGTGCTAGTGACCCGGGGACAGGGGGCTTCGGGGAGACCCAGTACTTC.

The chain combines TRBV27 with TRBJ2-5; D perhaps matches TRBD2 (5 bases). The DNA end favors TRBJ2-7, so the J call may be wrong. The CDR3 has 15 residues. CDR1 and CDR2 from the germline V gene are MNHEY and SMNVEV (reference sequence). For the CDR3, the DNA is TGTGCCAGCAGTCGCAGAGAGGGCGGCATCTACGAGCAGTACTTC. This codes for CASSRREGGIYEQYF.

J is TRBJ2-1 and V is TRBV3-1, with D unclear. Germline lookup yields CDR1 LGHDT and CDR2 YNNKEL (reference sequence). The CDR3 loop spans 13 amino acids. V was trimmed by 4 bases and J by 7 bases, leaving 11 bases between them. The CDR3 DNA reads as TGTGCCAGCAGCCCCCCGACTTCAAATGAGCAGTTCTTC. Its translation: CASSPPTSNEQFF.

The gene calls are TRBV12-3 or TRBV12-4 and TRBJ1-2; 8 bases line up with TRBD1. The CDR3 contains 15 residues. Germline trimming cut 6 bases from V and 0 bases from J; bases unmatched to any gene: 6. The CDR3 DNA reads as TGTGCCAGCAGCCAGAGACAGGGGACTAACTATGGCTACACCTTC. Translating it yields CASSQRQGTNYGYTF.

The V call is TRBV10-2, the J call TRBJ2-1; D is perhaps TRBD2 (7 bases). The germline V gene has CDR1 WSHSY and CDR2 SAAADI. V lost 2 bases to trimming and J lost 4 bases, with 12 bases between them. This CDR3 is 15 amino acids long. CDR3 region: CASSERSGTYNEQFF. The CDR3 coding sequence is TGCGCCAGCAGTGAGAGGAGCGGGACATACAATGAGCAGTTCTTC.

CDR3 DNA: TGTGCCAGCACTCCTGGCCTCGGGGCGAACTCCTACAATGAGCAGTTCTTC. Its translation is CASTPGLGANSYNEQFF. The chain combines TRBV7-2 with TRBJ2-1, with D perhaps given as TRBD1 or TRBD2 (5 bases each). The length of the CDR3 is 17 residues. In germline, CDR1 is SGHTA, CDR2 FQGNSA. Trimming pared 7 bases from V and 0 bases from J, leaving 19 bases between.

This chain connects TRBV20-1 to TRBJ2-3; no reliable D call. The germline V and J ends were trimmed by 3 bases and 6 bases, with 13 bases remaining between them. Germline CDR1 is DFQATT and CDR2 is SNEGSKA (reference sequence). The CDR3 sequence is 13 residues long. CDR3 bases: TGCAGTGCTAGTTCGAGCGCGTACGATACGCAGTATTTT. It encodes CSASSSAYDTQYF.

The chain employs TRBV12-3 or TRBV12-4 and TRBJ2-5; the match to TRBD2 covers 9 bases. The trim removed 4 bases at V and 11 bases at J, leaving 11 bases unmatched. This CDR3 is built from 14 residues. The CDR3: CASSYAGGPWEQYF. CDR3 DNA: TGTGCCAGCAGTTACGCGGGAGGGCCTTGGGAGCAGTACTTC.

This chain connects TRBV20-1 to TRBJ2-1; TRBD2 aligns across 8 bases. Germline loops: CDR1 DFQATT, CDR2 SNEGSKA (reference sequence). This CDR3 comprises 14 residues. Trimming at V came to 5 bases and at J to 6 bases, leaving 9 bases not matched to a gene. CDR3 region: CSAGPGLVVNEQFF. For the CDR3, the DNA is TGCAGTGCTGGTCCGGGACTAGTGGTCAATGAGCAGTTCTTC.